The 8 T cell receptor beta chains presented below share a single source sample, sequenced in a study of T-cell memory formation after mild COVID-19. One entry per CDR3 protein results from TCRdb running MiXCR on the 5' RACE reads. The sample holds 270,000 or so distinct CDR3 sequences, about 20% seen once. Material: PBMCs or a T cell subset sorted from them (not recorded which). The source is a man between 18 and 35 years old who had mild COVID-19 (a few samples of this study predate the infection). Cell type and time point are not known.

V and J are TRBV10-3 and TRBJ2-7; 10 bases agree with TRBD1. The V gene end was trimmed by 6 bases and the J gene end by 4 bases; junction bases not matched to a gene: 6. The CDR3 runs 14 residues. Germline V gives CDR1 ENHRY, CDR2 SYGVKD. The DNA of the CDR3 is TGTGCCATCAGCGCCCAGGGACAGGGGTACGAGCAGTACGTC. Translating gives CAISAQGQGYEQYV.

The chain has TRBV18 and TRBJ2-7; maybe TRBD1 (5 bases). Germline V lookup: CDR1 KGHSH, CDR2 LQKENI. With 6 bases removed from V and 4 bases from J, the gap between germline ends came to 16 bases. The CDR3 spans 14 residues. CDR3 DNA sequence: TGTGCCAGCTCTCAGTGGGGCAACAGGTACGAGCAGTACGTC. It codes for CASSQWGNRYEQYV.

This chain joins TRBV9 and TRBJ1-2; 9 nucleotides agree with TRBD1. Germline CDR1 and CDR2: SGDLS and YYNGEE. The CDR3 extends over 14 amino acids. Losses at the gene ends were 4 bases for V and 4 bases for J; bases not matched to a gene: 5. As DNA, the CDR3 is TGTGCCAGCAGCCCAGGACAGGGGCCCTATGGCTACACCTTC. It translates to CASSPGQGPYGYTF.

This clonotype has at least ten counts. V usage is TRBV25-1 and J usage is TRBJ2-7; 7 nucleotides match TRBD1. The CDR3 extends over 15 amino acids. With V trimmed by 5 bases and J by 0 bases, 7 bases remained unmatched. Germline-derived CDR1 and CDR2 are MGHDK and SYGVNS. The CDR3 DNA follows: TGTGCCAGCAGTCGTCCGGGACAGCGCTCCTACGAGCAGTACTTC. Protein product: CASSRPGQRSYEQYF.

The CDR3 region is CASSLGDPGRTGELFF. The CDR3 DNA reads TGCGCCAGCAGCTTGGGGGACCCGGGACGCACCGGGGAGCTGTTTTTT. The chain uses TRBV5-1 and TRBJ2-2; D might be TRBD1 or TRBD2, each matching 5 bases. The CDR3 runs 16 residues. Per germline, CDR1 SGHRS and CDR2 YFSETQ. Trimming pared 0 bases from V and 4 bases from J, leaving 13 bases between.

This clonotype came up many times. This chain uses TRBV11-2 with TRBJ2-3; the D is unclear. The CDR3 has 12 residues. Germline assignment: CDR1 SGHAT and CDR2 FQNNGV. The ends were cut back, 1 base at V and 6 bases at J, with 5 bases in the middle. The CDR3 is CASSLGLDTQYF. CDR3 sequence (DNA): TGTGCCAGCAGCTTAGGTCTTGATACGCAGTATTTT.

This clonotype was counted many times. The chain couples TRBV5-1 to TRBJ1-6; a weak D match, TRBD1 (5 bases). Germline CDR1 reads SGHRS; CDR2 reads YFSETQ. CDR3 size: 15 residues. The V end lost 0 bases, the J end lost 8 bases, and 12 bases lay between the germline ends. The CDR3 region has the DNA TGCGCCAGCAGCTTGGGGGACCGCCTGTATTCACCCCTCCACTTT. Translation: CASSLGDRLYSPLHF.

A few counts support this clonotype. The J gene is TRBJ2-1, the V gene TRBV4-3, with D tentatively TRBD1 (6 bases). V was pared by 3 bases and J by 7 bases, with 10 bases between. This CDR3 is built from 13 residues. Germline V CDR1 and CDR2: LGHNA, YSLEER. CDR3 region: CASSHRTENEQFF. Here the CDR3 DNA reads TGCGCCAGCAGCCACCGGACAGAAAATGAGCAGTTCTTC.